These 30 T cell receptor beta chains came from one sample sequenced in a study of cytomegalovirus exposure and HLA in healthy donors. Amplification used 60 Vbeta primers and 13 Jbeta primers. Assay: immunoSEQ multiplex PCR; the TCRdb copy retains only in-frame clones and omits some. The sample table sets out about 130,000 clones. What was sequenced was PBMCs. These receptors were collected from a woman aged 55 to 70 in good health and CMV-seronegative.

This chain's CDR3 is CASSQDRKRGGRSTDTQYF. The CDR3 coding sequence is TGCGCCAGCAGCCAAGATCGTAAGCGGGGGGGCCGTAGCACAGATACGCAGTATTTT. The chain joins TRBV4-1 to TRBJ2-3; 10 nucleotides agree with TRBD2. The V gene end was trimmed by 0 bases and the J gene end by 0 bases; junction bases not matched to a gene: 9. The germline V gene has CDR1 MGHRA and CDR2 YSYEKL. This CDR3 is 19 amino acids long.

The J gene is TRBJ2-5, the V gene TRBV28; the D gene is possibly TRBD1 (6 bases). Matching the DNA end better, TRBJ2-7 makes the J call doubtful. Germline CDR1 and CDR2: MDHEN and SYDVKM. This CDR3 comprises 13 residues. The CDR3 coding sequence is TGTGCCAGCAGTCCGTCGACAGGCAACGAGCAGTACTTC. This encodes CASSPSTGNEQYF.

Here the CDR3 DNA reads TGTGCCAGCAGCTCCTCAAGTAGACTTCAGGGGGTTAATCCTGGAAACACCATATATTTT. This codes for CASSSSSRLQGVNPGNTIYF. The genes are TRBV13 and TRBJ1-3; 7 bases map to TRBD1. V lost 4 bases to trimming and J lost 2 bases; unmatched junction nucleotides: 20. This CDR3 contains 20 residues. Germline V lookup: CDR1 PRHDT, CDR2 FYEKMQ (reference sequence).

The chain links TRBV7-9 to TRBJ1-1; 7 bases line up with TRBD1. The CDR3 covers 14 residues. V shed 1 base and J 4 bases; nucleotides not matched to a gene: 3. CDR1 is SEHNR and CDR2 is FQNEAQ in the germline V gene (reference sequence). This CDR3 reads CASSLDYRGTEAFF. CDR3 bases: TGTGCCAGCAGCTTAGATTACAGGGGCACTGAAGCTTTCTTT.

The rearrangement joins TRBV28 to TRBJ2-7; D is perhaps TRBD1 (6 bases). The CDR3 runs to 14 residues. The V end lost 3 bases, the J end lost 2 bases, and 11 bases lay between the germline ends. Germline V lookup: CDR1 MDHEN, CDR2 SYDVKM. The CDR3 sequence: CASSLWDTTYEQYF. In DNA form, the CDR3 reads TGTGCCAGCAGTTTGTGGGACACCACCTACGAGCAGTACTTC.

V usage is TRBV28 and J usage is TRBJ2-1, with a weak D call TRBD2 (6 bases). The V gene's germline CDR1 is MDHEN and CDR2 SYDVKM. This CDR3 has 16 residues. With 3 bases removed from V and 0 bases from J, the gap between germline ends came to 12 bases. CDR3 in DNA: TGTGCCAGCAGTTTGGGCGGGGCAAGCTCCTACAATGAGCAGTTCTTC. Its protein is CASSLGGASSYNEQFF.

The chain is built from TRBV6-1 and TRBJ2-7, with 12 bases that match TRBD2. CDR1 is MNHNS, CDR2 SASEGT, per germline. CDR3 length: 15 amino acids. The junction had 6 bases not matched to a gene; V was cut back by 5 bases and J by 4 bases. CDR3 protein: CASSLAGGLVYEQYF. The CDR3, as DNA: TGTGCCAGCAGTCTAGCGGGAGGGTTGGTATACGAGCAGTACTTC.

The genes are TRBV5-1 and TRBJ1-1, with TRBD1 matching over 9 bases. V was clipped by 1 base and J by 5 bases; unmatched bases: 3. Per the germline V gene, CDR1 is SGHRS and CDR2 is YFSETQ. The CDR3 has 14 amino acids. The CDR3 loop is CASSLLTGGTEAFF. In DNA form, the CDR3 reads TGCGCCAGCAGCTTGTTGACAGGGGGGACTGAAGCTTTCTTT.

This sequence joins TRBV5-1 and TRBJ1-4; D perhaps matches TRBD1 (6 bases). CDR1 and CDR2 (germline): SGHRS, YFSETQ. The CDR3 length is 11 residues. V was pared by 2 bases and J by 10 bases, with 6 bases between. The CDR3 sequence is CASSLGGKLFF. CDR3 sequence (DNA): TGCGCCAGCAGCTTAGGGGGAAAACTGTTTTTT. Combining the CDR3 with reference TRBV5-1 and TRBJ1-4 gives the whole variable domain KAGVTQTPRYLIKTRGQQVTLSCSPISGHRSVSWYQQTPGQGLQFLFEYFSETQRNKGNFPGRFSGRQFSNSRSEMNVSTLELGDSALYLCASSLGGKLFFGSGTQLSVL.

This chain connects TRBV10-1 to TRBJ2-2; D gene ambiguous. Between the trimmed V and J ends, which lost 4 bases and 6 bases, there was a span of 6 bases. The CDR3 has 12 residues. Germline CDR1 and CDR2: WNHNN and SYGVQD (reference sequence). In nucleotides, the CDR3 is TGCGCCAGCAGTGTTGCGCCCGGGGAGCTGTTTTTT. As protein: CASSVAPGELFF.

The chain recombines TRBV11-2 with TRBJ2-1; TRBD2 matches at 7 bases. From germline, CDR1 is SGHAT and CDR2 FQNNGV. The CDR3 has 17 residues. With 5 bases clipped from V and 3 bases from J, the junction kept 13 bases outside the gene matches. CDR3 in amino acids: CASSVRGGMRLYNEQFF. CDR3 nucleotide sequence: TGTGCCAGCAGCGTTCGCGGGGGTATGAGGCTCTACAATGAGCAGTTCTTC.

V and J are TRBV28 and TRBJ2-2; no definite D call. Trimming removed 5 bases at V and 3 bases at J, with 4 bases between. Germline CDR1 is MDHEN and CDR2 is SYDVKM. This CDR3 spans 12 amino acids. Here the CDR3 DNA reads TGTGCCAGCAGTGACTACACCGGGGAGCTGTTTTTT. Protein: CASSDYTGELFF.

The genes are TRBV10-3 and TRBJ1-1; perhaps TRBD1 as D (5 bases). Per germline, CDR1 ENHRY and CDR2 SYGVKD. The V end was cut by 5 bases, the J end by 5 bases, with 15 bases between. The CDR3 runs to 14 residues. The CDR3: CAISWDSGGTEAFF. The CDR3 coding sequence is TGTGCCATCAGTTGGGACTCGGGAGGTACTGAAGCTTTCTTT.

Written as DNA, the CDR3 is TGTGCCATCAGTGCCCCGGGACTAGCGGGGGGGTTAGCGGATACGCAGTATTTT. Protein: CAISAPGLAGGLADTQYF. The genes are TRBV10-3 and TRBJ2-3, with 16 bases lining up with TRBD2. Germline V gene data show CDR1 as ENHRY and CDR2 as SYGVKD. Germline trimming cut 4 bases from V and 6 bases from J; bases unmatched to any gene: 10. The length of the CDR3 is 18 residues.

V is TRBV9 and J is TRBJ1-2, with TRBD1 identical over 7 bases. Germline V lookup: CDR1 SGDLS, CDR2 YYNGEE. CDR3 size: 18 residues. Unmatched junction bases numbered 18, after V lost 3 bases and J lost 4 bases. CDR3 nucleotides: TGTGCCAGCAGCGCGCACTCCGGGACAGAGGGGCCTGGCTATGGCTACACCTTC. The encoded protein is CASSAHSGTEGPGYGYTF.

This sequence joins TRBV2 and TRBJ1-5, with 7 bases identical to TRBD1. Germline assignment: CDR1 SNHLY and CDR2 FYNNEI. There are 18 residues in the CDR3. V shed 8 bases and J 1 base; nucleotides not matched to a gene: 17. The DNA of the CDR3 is TGTGCCAGCGACGTTAGGCTCTCAAAGACAGGGAGCAATCAGCCCCAGCATTTT. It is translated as CASDVRLSKTGSNQPQHF.

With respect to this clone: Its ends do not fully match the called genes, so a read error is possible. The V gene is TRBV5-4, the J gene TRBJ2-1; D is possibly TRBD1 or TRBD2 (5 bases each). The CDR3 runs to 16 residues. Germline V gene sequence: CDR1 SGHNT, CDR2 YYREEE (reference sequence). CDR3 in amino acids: CASTLGTGFSYNEQFF. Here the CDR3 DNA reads TGTGCCAGCACCTTGGGGACGGGGTTCTCCTACAATGAGCAGTTCTTC.

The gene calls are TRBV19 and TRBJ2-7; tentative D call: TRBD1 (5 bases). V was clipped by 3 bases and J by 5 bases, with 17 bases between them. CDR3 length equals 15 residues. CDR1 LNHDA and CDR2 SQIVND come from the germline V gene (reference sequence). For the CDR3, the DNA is TGTGCCAGTAGTATCATGGCAGGGCGGTCGAACGAGCAGTACTTC. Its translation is CASSIMAGRSNEQYF.

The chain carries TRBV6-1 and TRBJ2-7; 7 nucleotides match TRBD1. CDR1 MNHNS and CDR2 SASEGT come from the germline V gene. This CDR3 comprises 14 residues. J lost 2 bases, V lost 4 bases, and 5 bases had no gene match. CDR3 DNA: TGTGCCAGCAGTGTGGACAGGACCCCCTACGAGCAGTACTTC. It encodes CASSVDRTPYEQYF.

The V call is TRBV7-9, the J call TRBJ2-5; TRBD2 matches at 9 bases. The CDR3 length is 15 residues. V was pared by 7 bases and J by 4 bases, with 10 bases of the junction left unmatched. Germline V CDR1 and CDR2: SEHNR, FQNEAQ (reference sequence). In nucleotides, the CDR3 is TGTGCCAGCACAAAGGGCGGGGGGGCCGTAGAGACCCAGTACTTC. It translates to CASTKGGGAVETQYF.

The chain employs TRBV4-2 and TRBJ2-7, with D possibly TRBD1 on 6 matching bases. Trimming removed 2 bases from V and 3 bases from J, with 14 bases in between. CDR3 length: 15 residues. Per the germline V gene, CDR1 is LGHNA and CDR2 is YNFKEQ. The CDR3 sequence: CASSQNRDIGYEQYF. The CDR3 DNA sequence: TGTGCCAGCAGCCAAAACCGGGACATTGGCTACGAGCAGTACTTC.

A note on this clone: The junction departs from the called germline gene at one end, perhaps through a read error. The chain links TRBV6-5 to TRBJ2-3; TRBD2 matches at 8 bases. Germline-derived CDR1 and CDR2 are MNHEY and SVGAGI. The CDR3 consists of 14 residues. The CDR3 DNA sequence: TGTGCCAGCGGTTCCGGGGGGGGCACGGATACGCAGTATTTT. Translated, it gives CASGSGGGTDTQYF.

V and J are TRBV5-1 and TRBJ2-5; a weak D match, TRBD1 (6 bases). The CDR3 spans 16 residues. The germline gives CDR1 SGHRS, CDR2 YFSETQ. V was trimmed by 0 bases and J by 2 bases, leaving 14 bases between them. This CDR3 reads CASSLAGTPGQETQYF. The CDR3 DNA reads TGCGCCAGCAGCTTGGCCGGGACACCAGGACAAGAGACCCAGTACTTC. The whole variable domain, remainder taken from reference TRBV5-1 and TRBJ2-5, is KAGVTQTPRYLIKTRGQQVTLSCSPISGHRSVSWYQQTPGQGLQFLFEYFSETQRNKGNFPGRFSGRQFSNSRSEMNVSTLELGDSALYLCASSLAGTPGQETQYFGPGTRLLVL.

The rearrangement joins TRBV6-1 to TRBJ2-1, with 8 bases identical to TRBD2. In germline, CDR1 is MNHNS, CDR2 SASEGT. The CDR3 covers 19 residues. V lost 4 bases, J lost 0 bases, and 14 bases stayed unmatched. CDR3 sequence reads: CASSAQGLGVRDSYNEQFF. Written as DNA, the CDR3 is TGTGCCAGCAGTGCTCAGGGACTAGGAGTACGGGACTCCTACAATGAGCAGTTCTTC.

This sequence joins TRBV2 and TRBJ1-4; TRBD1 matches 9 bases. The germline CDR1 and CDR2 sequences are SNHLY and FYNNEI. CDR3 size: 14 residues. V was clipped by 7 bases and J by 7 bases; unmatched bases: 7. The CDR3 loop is CASTRPGQGEKLFF. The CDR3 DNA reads TGTGCCAGCACCAGACCGGGACAGGGTGAAAAACTGTTTTTT.

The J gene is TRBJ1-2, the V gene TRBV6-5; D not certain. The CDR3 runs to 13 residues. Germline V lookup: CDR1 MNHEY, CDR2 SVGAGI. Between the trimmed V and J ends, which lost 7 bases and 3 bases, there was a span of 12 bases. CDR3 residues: CASTPGSDYGYTF. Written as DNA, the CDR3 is TGTGCCAGCACCCCGGGTAGCGACTATGGCTACACCTTC.

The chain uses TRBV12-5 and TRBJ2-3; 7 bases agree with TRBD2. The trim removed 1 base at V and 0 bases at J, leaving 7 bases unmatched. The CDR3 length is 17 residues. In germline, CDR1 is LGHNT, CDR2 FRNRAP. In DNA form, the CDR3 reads TGTGCTAGTGGTTTGGCTCGACTAGCAGTGAGCACAGATACGCAGTATTTT. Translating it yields CASGLARLAVSTDTQYF.

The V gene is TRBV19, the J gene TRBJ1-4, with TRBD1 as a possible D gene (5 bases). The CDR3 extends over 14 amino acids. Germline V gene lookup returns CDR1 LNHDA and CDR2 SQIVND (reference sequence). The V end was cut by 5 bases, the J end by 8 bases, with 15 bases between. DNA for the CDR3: TGTGCCAGTAGTCAACAGGCTCAGTGGGAAAAACTGTTTTTT. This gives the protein CASSQQAQWEKLFF.

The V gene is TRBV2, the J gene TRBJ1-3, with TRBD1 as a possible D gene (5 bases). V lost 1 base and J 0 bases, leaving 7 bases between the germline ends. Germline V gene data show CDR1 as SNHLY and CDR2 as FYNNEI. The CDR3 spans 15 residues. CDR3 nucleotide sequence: TGTGCCAGCAGTGAAGTGGGGGGCTCTGGAAACACCATATATTTT. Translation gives CASSEVGGSGNTIYF.

CDR3 loop: CASLSRQALPTDTQYF. Here the CDR3 DNA reads TGTGCCAGCCTTTCCCGACAGGCACTCCCCACAGATACGCAGTATTTT. This chain links TRBV2 with TRBJ2-3, with a tentative D call TRBD1 (6 bases). V lost 8 bases and J lost 2, with 20 bases in between. Germline CDR1 reads SNHLY; CDR2 reads FYNNEI. The CDR3 is 16 amino acids.